The 9 T cell receptor beta chains below were found in one sample sequenced in a study of blood T cell repertoires in COVID-19. This table comes from immunoSEQ multiplex PCR, and its TCRdb copy is limited to in-frame clones, with some not included. Of roughly 42,000 clones in the sample, around 90% were seen once. The sequenced sample consisted of peripheral blood. These receptors originate from a man aged 55 to 70 with acute or convalescent COVID-19.

The J gene is TRBJ2-3, the V gene TRBV7-3; 11 nucleotides agree with TRBD2. Trimming took 3 bases from V and 5 from J; bases not matched to a gene: 4. Germline-derived CDR1 and CDR2 are SGHTA and FQGTGA. The CDR3 runs to 15 residues. Here the CDR3 reads CASSFSGGAKDTQYF. The CDR3 nucleotides read TGTGCCAGCAGCTTTAGCGGGGGGGCCAAAGATACGCAGTATTTT.

The chain combines TRBV11-2 with TRBJ2-3, with a tentative D call TRBD1 (6 bases). Between the trimmed V and J ends, which lost 0 bases and 8 bases, there was a span of 6 bases. Germline-derived CDR1 and CDR2 are SGHAT and FQNNGV. This CDR3 has 12 residues. The CDR3 region has the DNA TGTGCCAGCAGCTTAGAAGGGGGTACGCAGTATTTT. This translates into CASSLEGGTQYF.

This clone has a single count. This sequence joins TRBV6-5 and TRBJ1-5; 8 nucleotides agree with TRBD1. The germline gives CDR1 MNHEY, CDR2 SVGAGI. The CDR3 is made up of 15 amino acids. V shed 2 bases, J shed 7 bases, and the junction held 7 bases outside the gene matches. The CDR3 region is CASSYAQGAGQPQHF. In nucleotides, the CDR3 is TGTGCCAGCAGTTACGCCCAGGGGGCTGGGCAGCCCCAGCATTTT.

The chain uses TRBV20-1 and TRBJ1-1, with no clear D. V was cut by 3 bases and J by 4 bases, with 18 bases left in between. The CDR3 spans 15 residues. The germline V gene encodes CDR1 DFQATT and CDR2 SNEGSKA (reference sequence). For the CDR3, the DNA is TGCAGTGCTAGTCGGGCACCCTCGGCGGGCACTGAAGCTTTCTTT. It translates to CSASRAPSAGTEAFF.

The V gene is TRBV5-4, the J gene TRBJ2-3; D is perhaps TRBD2 (7 bases). V was clipped by 0 bases and J by 3 bases, with 20 bases between them. In germline, CDR1 is SGHNT, CDR2 YYREEE (reference sequence). The CDR3 is 18 amino acids. This CDR3 reads CASSLAGRAGALTDTQYF. In DNA, the CDR3 is TGTGCCAGCAGCTTGGCCGGACGTGCGGGGGCCTTAACAGATACGCAGTATTTT.

The chain recombines TRBV5-1 with TRBJ2-3, with unresolved D. CDR3 length: 16 amino acids. V lost 0 bases and J 4 bases, leaving 15 bases between the germline ends. The germline gives CDR1 SGHRS, CDR2 YFSETQ. The CDR3 sequence is CASSLGWLAIADTQYF. The CDR3 nucleotides read TGCGCCAGCAGCTTGGGTTGGTTAGCAATTGCAGATACGCAGTATTTT. The whole variable domain, remainder taken from reference TRBV5-1 and TRBJ2-3, is KAGVTQTPRYLIKTRGQQVTLSCSPISGHRSVSWYQQTPGQGLQFLFEYFSETQRNKGNFPGRFSGRQFSNSRSEMNVSTLELGDSALYLCASSLGWLAIADTQYFGPGTRLTVL.

This clone was seen a handful of times. The V and J genes are TRBV6-6 and TRBJ2-2, with 8 bases identical to TRBD1. Germline CDR1 reads MNHNY; CDR2 reads SVGAGI (reference sequence). CDR3 length equals 14 residues. Trimming cost V 6 bases and J 7 bases; bases outside gene matches: 7. The CDR3 sequence: CASRPGQGIGELFF. CDR3 DNA: TGTGCCAGCAGACCCGGACAGGGAATCGGGGAGCTGTTTTTT.

This chain joins TRBV7-2 and TRBJ2-7, with 15 bases that match TRBD2. The V gene end was trimmed by 1 base and the J gene end by 3 bases; junction bases not matched to a gene: 4. The CDR3 runs to 17 residues. CDR1 and CDR2 from the germline V gene are SGHTA and FQGNSA. CDR3: CASSLVGTSGGYYEQYF. In DNA form, the CDR3 reads TGTGCCAGCAGCTTAGTCGGGACTAGCGGGGGGTACTACGAGCAGTACTTC.

The rearrangement links TRBV24-1 to TRBJ2-1; 9 nucleotides agree with TRBD1. CDR3 length equals 16 residues. Germline CDR1 KGHDR, CDR2 SFDVKD. Germline trimming cut 4 bases from V and 2 bases from J; bases unmatched to any gene: 5. The DNA of the CDR3 is TGTGCCACCAGTGAAACAGGGGGCTTCACCTACAATGAGCAGTTCTTC. It is translated as CATSETGGFTYNEQFF.